These 8 T cell receptor beta chains were all obtained from the same sample, sequenced in a study of identical twins. TCRdb analysed the 5' RACE reads with MiXCR anew, one entry per CDR3 protein. This sample has 200,000 to 300,000 distinct CDR3 sequences, with roughly 7% found just once. The same data also contributed to another study, on yellow fever vaccine responses in identical twins.

What was sequenced was memory (CD45RO+) T cells sorted from blood. The receptors come from a woman aged 18 to 35 in good health.

The gene calls are TRBV6-5 and TRBJ1-1, with 9 nucleotides matching TRBD1. The V segment lost 0 bases and the J segment 3 bases; nucleotides outside the gene matches: 8. The CDR3 spans 17 residues. In germline, CDR1 is MNHEY, CDR2 SVGAGI. The CDR3 reads CASSYSLTGGWYTEAFF. The CDR3 nucleotides read TGTGCCAGCAGTTACTCTTTGACAGGGGGTTGGTACACTGAAGCTTTCTTT.

This clonotype was counted many times. The J gene is TRBJ1-1, the V gene TRBV19; D gene ambiguous. Germline lookup yields CDR1 LNHDA and CDR2 SQIVND (reference sequence). The CDR3 totals 11 residues. The V end lost 6 bases, the J end lost 5 bases, and 7 bases lay between the germline ends. The CDR3 DNA sequence: TGTGCCAGTAGCAGGCATACTGAAGCTTTCTTT. Translated, it gives CASSRHTEAFF.

This clonotype was counted between two and nine times. Here the CDR3 reads CASSLESGEQYV. The CDR3 nucleotides are TGTGCCAGCAGCTTAGAATCGGGCGAGCAGTACGTC. This chain links TRBV7-9 with TRBJ2-7; D ambiguous. CDR1 SEHNR and CDR2 FQNEAQ come from the germline V gene (reference sequence). Trimming left V 1 base short and J 6 bases short, with 7 bases between. CDR3 size: 12 residues.

In its sample, this clonotype was seen many times. The J gene is TRBJ2-3, the V gene TRBV29-1; 10 bases fit TRBD2. CDR1 and CDR2 from the germline V gene are SQVTM and ANQGSEA. This CDR3 contains 16 residues. Losses at the gene ends were 7 bases for V and 2 bases for J; bases not matched to a gene: 12. CDR3 residues: CSATPGLAATTDTQYF. The DNA for the CDR3 is TGCAGCGCCACTCCCGGACTAGCGGCAACCACAGATACGCAGTATTTT.

This clonotype was detected a few times. The V call is TRBV2, the J call TRBJ2-1; a possible D gene is TRBD1 (6 bases). Per the germline V gene, CDR1 is SNHLY and CDR2 is FYNNEI. The CDR3 consists of 14 residues. The germline V and J ends were trimmed by 3 bases and 4 bases, with 10 bases remaining between them. The CDR3 sequence is CASSDGTNYNEQFF. In nucleotides, the CDR3 is TGTGCCAGCAGTGATGGGACAAATTACAATGAGCAGTTCTTC. Combining the CDR3 with reference TRBV2 and TRBJ2-1 gives the whole variable domain EPEVTQTPSHQVTQMGQEVILRCVPISNHLYFYWYRQILGQKVEFLVSFYNNEISEKSEIFDDQFSVERPDGSNFTLKIRSTKLEDSAMYFCASSDGTNYNEQFFGPGTRLTVL.

This clonotype was recorded many times. CDR3 in DNA: TGTGCCAGCAGAGAGGGGACAGAGATATACGAGCAGTACTTC. This translates into CASREGTEIYEQYF. This sequence joins TRBV6-4 and TRBJ2-7, with 7 bases lining up with TRBD1. The CDR3 is made up of 14 amino acids. V lost 6 bases to trimming and J lost 4 bases; unmatched junction nucleotides: 9. Germline CDR1 MRHNA, CDR2 SNTAGT.

This clonotype was seen more than once but under ten times. The rearrangement links TRBV5-1 to TRBJ2-3; 7 bases map to TRBD2. V was pared by 7 bases and J by 6 bases, with 8 bases of the junction left unmatched. The germline V gene has CDR1 SGHRS and CDR2 YFSETQ. CDR3 length: 13 amino acids. The CDR3 DNA is TGCGCCAGCGGGACTACGGAGAAGGATACGCAGTATTTT. Translating it yields CASGTTEKDTQYF.

The CDR3 bases are TGTGCCAGCAGTTACACAGACAGGGCGGGCGGTGAGCAGTTCTTC. It encodes CASSYTDRAGGEQFF. This chain joins TRBV6-5 and TRBJ2-1; TRBD1 matches at 7 bases. The CDR3 is 15 residues long. V was pared by 2 bases and J by 9 bases, with 10 bases of the junction left unmatched. Germline CDR1 and CDR2: MNHEY and SVGAGI.